The clone carrying this T cell receptor beta chain was seen a few times. With iRepertoire HTBI primers and Arm-PCR of CDR3 regions, TCR beta libraries were built. Each CDR3 protein gets one entry after TCRdb re-called the multiplex PCR reads with MiXCR. The sample contains a few hundred thousand distinct CDR3 sequences, around 23% of which appear only once. The data were taken from a study of regulatory T cells in long-lasting Graves disease. Study-wide background: Positive TSH receptor antibodies alongside over 5 years of antithyroid drugs were what marked Graves' disease as persistent.

There are 15 residues in the CDR3. V was clipped by 0 bases and J by 4 bases, with 16 bases between them. Germline loops: CDR1 DFQATT, CDR2 SNEGSKA (reference sequence). Time point reported: persistent/refractory GD, antithyroid drugs over 5 years with positive TRAb. PBMCs provided the RNA from which the TCR library was made. The sequencing used peripheral blood mononuclear cells (PBMCs), collected when the disease was refractory, from a patient treated with antithyroid drugs. This chain links TRBV20-1 with TRBJ2-7, with D tentatively TRBD2 (6 bases). This clonotype was obtained from a woman aged 40 to 50 with Graves disease. The CDR3 sequence is CSARDTGAVLYEQYF. The DNA for the CDR3 is TGCAGTGCTAGAGATACGGGAGCCGTTTTATACGAGCAGTACTTC.